These T cell receptor beta chains were read from a single sample in a study of cytomegalovirus exposure and HLA in healthy donors. Here immunoSEQ multiplex PCR was the method, and the copy in TCRdb shows in-frame clones only, minus some. The sample gives under 250,000 clones, over 75% of which show up once; roughly 1.9% is in the top ten. The sample taken for sequencing was PBMCs. The origin of the receptors is a male donor in good health and CMV-seronegative. Both conserved end residues are part of each CDR3. Fields, in order: clone size, D gene, J gene, V gene, CDR3 protein, CDR3 DNA. The D gene is left open where the match is weak. Expanded clones get a size class; other rows say once, few or many, or leave the size out.

>NA|NA|TRBJ2-7|TRBV6-5
CASSYGQSYEQYF
TGTGCCAGCAGTTACGGGCAGTCCTACGAGCAGTACTTC
>NA|NA|TRBJ2-2|TRBV4-2
CASSQGTNGPTGELFF
TGTGCCAGCAGCCAAGGGACTAACGGCCCCACCGGGGAGCTGTTTTTT
>NA|NA|TRBJ1-4|TRBV5-4
CASSLGGGDGKLFF
TGTGCCAGCAGCTTGGGGGGCGGGGATGGAAAACTGTTTTTT
>few|TRBD1|TRBJ2-5|TRBV6-5
CASRRQGVYQETQYF
TGTGCCAGCAGACGACAGGGGGTGTACCAAGAGACCCAGTACTTC
>NA|TRBD2|TRBJ2-1|TRBV9
CASSTSGAPSDEQFF
TGTGCCAGCAGCACTAGCGGGGCGCCTAGCGATGAGCAGTTCTTC
>NA|TRBD1|TRBJ2-7|TRBV27
CASSASPGGREQYF
TGTGCCAGCAGTGCAAGTCCAGGGGGCCGGGAGCAGTACTTC
>NA|NA|TRBJ2-3|TRBV7-2
CASSLVSGGFTDTQYF
TGTGCCAGCAGCTTAGTTTCAGGGGGGTTCACAGATACGCAGTATTTT
>NA|TRBD1|TRBJ2-3|TRBV18
CASSQRTGRTDTQYF
TGTGCCAGCTCACAACGGACAGGGAGGACAGATACGCAGTATTTT
>few|NA|TRBJ1-1|TRBV28
CASSLARTEAFF
TGTGCCAGCAGTTTGGCCAGAACTGAAGCTTTCTTT
>NA|NA|TRBJ1-1|TRBV28
CASSLWGGNTEAFF
TGTGCCAGCAGTCTCTGGGGGGGAAACACTGAAGCTTTCTTT
>few|TRBD1|TRBJ2-3|TRBV11-2
CASSFGWDRVTDTQYF
TGTGCCAGCAGCTTTGGGTGGGACAGGGTCACAGATACGCAGTATTTT
>NA|TRBD1|TRBJ2-3|TRBV7-3
CASSSTLRGQQGGDTQYF
TGTGCCAGCAGCTCCACCCTCCGGGGTCAACAGGGGGGAGATACGCAGTATTTT
>NA|TRBD1|TRBJ1-3|TRBV10-3
CAISEAGGSGNTIYF
TGTGCCATCAGTGAGGCAGGGGGCTCTGGAAACACCATATATTTT
>NA|NA|TRBJ2-2|TRBV2
CAGVGGLVASTTGELFF
TGTGCCGGGGTTGGAGGGCTAGTTGCCTCCACAACCGGGGAGCTGTTTTTT
>NA|NA|TRBJ2-7|TRBV13
CASSLVGEDYEQYF
TGTGCCAGCAGCTTAGTTGGGGAAGACTACGAGCAGTACTTC
>NA|TRBD2|TRBJ2-1|TRBV7-9
CASSSLAGYNEQFF
TGTGCCAGCAGCTCGCTAGCGGGTTACAATGAGCAGTTCTTC
>few|NA|TRBJ2-5|TRBV15
CATSRDSTGSIETQYF
TGTGCCACCAGCAGAGATTCGACCGGGTCTATAGAGACCCAGTACTTC
>NA|NA|TRBJ2-3|TRBV4-2
CASSQASAGSQDTQYF
TGTGCCAGCAGCCAAGCGTCCGCAGGGTCGCAAGATACGCAGTATTTT
>NA|TRBD2|TRBJ2-7|TRBV11-2
CASSPGGGLNYEQYF
TGTGCCAGCAGCCCCGGGGGGGGACTGAACTACGAGCAGTACTTC
>NA|TRBD1|TRBJ2-1|TRBV29-1
CSVTGTDSYNEQFF
TGCAGCGTTACCGGGACAGACTCCTACAATGAGCAGTTCTTC
>NA|TRBD2|TRBJ2-3|TRBV27
CASSPSGGIYTQYF
TGTGCCAGCAGTCCTAGCGGGGGTATATATACGCAGTATTTT
>NA|TRBD1|TRBJ2-7|TRBV28
CASSPTGGSWEQYF
TGTGCCAGCAGCCCAACAGGGGGCTCGTGGGAGCAGTACTTC
>NA|NA|TRBJ1-2|TRBV7-9
CSSSLGGERLNYGYTF
TGTTCCAGCAGCTTAGGAGGAGAAAGGCTGAACTATGGCTACACCTTC
>NA|NA|TRBJ2-7|TRBV6-5
CASQWGDRWYF
TGTGCCAGCCAGTGGGGGGACCGGTGGTACTTC
>NA|NA|TRBJ2-2|TRBV9
CASSVAGPGTGELFF
TGTGCCAGCAGCGTAGCTGGGCCAGGGACCGGGGAGCTGTTTTTT
>NA|TRBD2|TRBJ2-3|TRBV6-1
CASIVSSGGTDTQYF
TGTGCCAGCATAGTCTCCAGCGGGGGGACAGATACGCAGTATTTT
>NA|NA|TRBJ2-3|TRBV18
CASSGGASTDTQYF
TGTGCCAGCTCAGGGGGGGCCAGCACAGATACGCAGTATTTT
>NA|NA|TRBJ2-7|TRBV6-5
CASSSPRTGSYEQYF
TGTGCCAGCAGTTCTCCACGGACGGGGTCCTACGAGCAGTACTTC
>NA|TRBD1|TRBJ2-6|TRBV5-5
CASTLTPDPGGSGANVLTF
TGTGCCAGCACCCTCACCCCGGACCCAGGGGGCTCTGGGGCCAACGTCCTGACTTTC
>once|NA|TRBJ1-6|TRBV18
CASSQAPNNSPLHF
TGTGCCAGCTCACAAGCACCCAATAATTCACCCCTCCACTTT
>NA|NA|TRBJ2-7|TRBV27
CASSLTKLGEQYF
TGTGCCAGCTCCTTGACTAAGCTGGGCGAGCAGTACTTC
>NA|TRBD1|TRBJ1-1|TRBV29-1
CSVAQGAGTEAFF
TGCAGCGTTGCGCAGGGGGCCGGCACTGAAGCTTTCTTT
>NA|TRBD1|TRBJ2-7|TRBV5-1
CASSQGQGAYEQYF
TGCGCCAGCAGCCAGGGACAGGGGGCCTACGAGCAGTACTTC
>NA|NA|TRBJ2-1|TRBV9
CASTDTIDNEQFF
TGTGCCAGCACGGATACTATCGACAATGAGCAGTTCTTC
>once|NA|TRBJ2-7|TRBV4-1
CASSQDPGLTYEQYF
TGCGCCAGCAGCCAAGATCCAGGGCTTACCTACGAGCAGTACTTC
>NA|NA|TRBJ2-7|TRBV5-1
CASSYAGAYEQYF
TGCGCCAGCAGCTATGCCGGGGCCTACGAGCAGTACTTC
>NA|TRBD1|TRBJ1-4|TRBV5-8
CASSLPGQGYEKLFF
TGTGCCAGCAGCTTACCGGGACAGGGGTATGAAAAACTGTTTTTT
>NA|NA|TRBJ1-2|TRBV4-1
CASSQDGNYGYTF
TGCGCCAGCAGCCAAGACGGGAACTATGGCTACACCTTC
>NA|TRBD1|TRBJ2-3|TRBV7-9
CASSRQGASTDTQYF
TGTGCCAGCAGCCGACAGGGTGCTAGCACAGATACGCAGTATTTT
>NA|TRBD1|TRBJ2-1|TRBV5-1
CASSLADRVRQFF
TGCGCCAGCAGCTTAGCGGACAGGGTCCGGCAGTTCTTC
>NA|TRBD2|TRBJ2-1|TRBV7-9
CASRLAILSGRGYNEQFF
TGTGCCAGCAGACTCGCCATCTTGAGCGGGAGGGGATACAATGAGCAGTTCTTC
>NA|NA|TRBJ1-1|TRBV27
CASSFSGDHTEAFF
TGTGCCAGCAGTTTTTCGGGGGACCACACTGAAGCTTTCTTT
>NA|NA|TRBJ2-5|TRBV28
CASSLAQGRQETQYF
TGTGCCAGCAGTTTGGCCCAAGGGAGGCAAGAGACCCAGTACTTC
>NA|NA|TRBJ2-1|TRBV29-1
CSVEAVWDAGLGNEQFF
TGCAGCGTTGAAGCGGTCTGGGACGCGGGGTTGGGAAATGAGCAGTTCTTC
>NA|NA|TRBJ2-7|TRBV16
CASSQYGGADEQYF
TGTGCCAGCAGCCAATATGGGGGGGCCGACGAGCAGTACTTC
>once|NA|TRBJ2-7|TRBV28
CASSPRTSSYEQYF
TGTGCCAGCAGTCCTCGGACATCCTCCTACGAGCAGTACTTC
>NA|TRBD2|TRBJ2-3|TRBV4-3
CASSQGWTSGPDTQYF
TGCGCCAGCAGCCAAGGGTGGACTAGCGGGCCAGATACGCAGTATTTT
>NA|NA|TRBJ2-7|TRBV5-6
CASSSDSYEQYF
TGTGCCAGCAGCTCGGACAGCTACGAGCAGTACTTC
>NA|NA|TRBJ2-7|TRBV7-2
CASSLPRLSPLSYEQYF
TGTGCCAGCAGCTTACCCCGGTTAAGCCCCCTCTCCTACGAGCAGTACTTC
>NA|NA|TRBJ1-3|TRBV5-4
CASSPTGTPFDTIYF
TGTGCCAGCAGCCCTACCGGGACACCGTTTGACACCATATATTTT
>NA|NA|TRBJ2-3|TRBV4-3
CASSPSHSTDTQYF
TGCGCCAGCAGCCCTAGTCATTCCACAGATACGCAGTATTTT
>NA|NA|TRBJ1-2|TRBV9
CASSGFKGGGYGYTF
TGTGCCAGCAGCGGCTTTAAGGGAGGGGGATATGGCTACACCTTC
>NA|TRBD2|TRBJ2-2|TRBV28
CASSAPASGLPGELFF
TGTGCCAGCAGTGCGCCGGCTAGCGGTCTCCCCGGGGAGCTGTTTTTT